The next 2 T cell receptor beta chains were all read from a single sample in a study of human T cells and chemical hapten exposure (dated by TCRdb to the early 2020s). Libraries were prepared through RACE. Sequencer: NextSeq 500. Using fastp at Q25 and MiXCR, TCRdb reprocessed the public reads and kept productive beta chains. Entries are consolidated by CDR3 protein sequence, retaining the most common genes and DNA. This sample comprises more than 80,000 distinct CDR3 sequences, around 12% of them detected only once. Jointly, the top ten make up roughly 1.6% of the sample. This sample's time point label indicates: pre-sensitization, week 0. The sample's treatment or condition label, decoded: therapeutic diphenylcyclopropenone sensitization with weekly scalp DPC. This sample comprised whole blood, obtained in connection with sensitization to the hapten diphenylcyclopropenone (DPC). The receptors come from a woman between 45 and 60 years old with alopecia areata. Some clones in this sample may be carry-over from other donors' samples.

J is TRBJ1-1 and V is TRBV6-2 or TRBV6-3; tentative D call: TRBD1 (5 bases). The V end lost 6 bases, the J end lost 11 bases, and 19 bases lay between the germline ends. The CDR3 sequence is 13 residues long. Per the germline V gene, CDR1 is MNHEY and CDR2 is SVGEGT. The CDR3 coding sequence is TGTGCCAGCAGCCCTGGGACCCCTATAAAGGCTTTCTTT. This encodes CASSPGTPIKAFF.

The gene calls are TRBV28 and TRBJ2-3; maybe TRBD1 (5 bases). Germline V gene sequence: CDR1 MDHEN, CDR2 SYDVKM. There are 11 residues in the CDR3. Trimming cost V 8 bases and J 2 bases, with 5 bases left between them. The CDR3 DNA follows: TGTGCCAGCGGGGCCACAGATACGCAGTATTTT. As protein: CASGATDTQYF.